The subject of this entry is one T cell receptor beta chain. The data are from a study of blood T cell repertoires in COVID-19. Study as a whole: Cohort 3 donors counted as recovered after two negative PCRs, clearance, or resolved symptoms. Whether acute or convalescent, the COVID-19 samples came from the United States, Italy and Spain.

The CDR3 length is 16 residues. CDR1 SEHNR and CDR2 FQNEAQ come from the germline V gene (reference sequence). After removal of 5 bases from V and 3 bases from J, the junction contained 11 bases not matched to a gene. Self-reported history from a screening survey and questionnaire set each donor's cohort. Clones were sequenced by immunoSEQ multiplex PCR, and TCRdb holds only the in-frame ones, with some missing. The table lists approximately 210,000 clones, more than 75% of them singletons, with approximately 7.2% in the top ten. What was sequenced was PBMCs or T cells enriched from blood (not recorded which). This sequence originates from a man younger than 45 in a cohort exposed to, infected with or recovered from COVID-19 (not recorded which). The rearrangement links TRBV7-9 to TRBJ2-3; 7 bases fit TRBD1. This CDR3 reads CASSLRGQRGTDTQYF. DNA of the CDR3: TGTGCCAGCAGCCTAAGGGGACAGCGAGGGACAGATACGCAGTATTTT.